Here is one TCR beta chain with its context. Its cognate antigen is unknown. This CDR3 has 13 amino acids. Germline-derived CDR1 and CDR2 are ENHRY and SYGVKD. V was clipped by 6 bases and J by 5 bases; unmatched bases: 1. In TCRdb, the 5' RACE reads were re-called with MiXCR into one record per CDR3 protein. Here the sample spans 250,000 to 300,000 distinct CDR3 sequences, roughly 5.2% being singletons. The data are from a study of T cells after yellow fever vaccination. Findings and limits, study-wide: Among primary-vaccination clones, most reappeared after the booster, at 96% for CD4 and around 90% for CD8.

Sequences were derived from CD4+ T cells sorted from PBMCs, sampled on the day of the yellow fever booster vaccination. The origin of this receptor is a man younger than 30 who received the YFV17D yellow fever vaccine. The chain uses TRBV10-3 and TRBJ1-5, with 10 bases fitting TRBD1. The DNA of the CDR3 is TGTGCCATCAGGACAGGGGGCGATCAGCCCCAGCATTTT. Its protein product is CAIRTGGDQPQHF.